This TCR beta chain was identified during a study of control samples from healthy donors and cancer patients. Libraries were prepared by immunoSEQ multiplex PCR; TCRdb keeps only in-frame clonotypes and omits some of them. The sample carries 150,000 or so clones, roughly 88% recorded once. The CDR3 covers 13 residues. V lost 6 bases to trimming and J lost 7 bases, with 16 bases between them. Germline lookup yields CDR1 MNHNY and CDR2 SVGAGI (reference sequence). The rearrangement joins TRBV6-6 to TRBJ2-7; the D gene is possibly TRBD1 (6 bases). Material: blood. This TCR derives from a woman under 40 in good health. CDR3 DNA sequence: TGTGCCAGCAGCCCAACAGGGCTGAGGGAGCAGTACTTC. Protein product: CASSPTGLREQYF.